These 8 T cell receptor beta chains were sequenced from one sample in a study of T cells expressing NK-cell markers. TCRdb reprocessed the 5' RACE reads and keeps a single row for each CDR3 protein, giving no DNA. This repertoire includes approximately 150,000 distinct CDR3 sequences. The sample taken for sequencing was blood T cells: a sorted CD56 or NKG2C T cell subset, CD4+ or CD8+ T cells, or bulk PBMC T cells (not recorded which). These receptor sequences come from a woman aged 18-70 years in good health.

The chain is built from TRBV11-2 and TRBJ2-3. The V gene's germline CDR1 is SGHAT and CDR2 FQNNGV. The CDR3 is made up of 11 amino acids. This chain's CDR3 is CASSFYDTQYF.

The V call is TRBV5-1, the J call TRBJ2-1; TCRdb's D call of TRBD2 is untestable without DNA. CDR3 size: 17 residues. Germline V gene lookup returns CDR1 SGHRS and CDR2 YFSETQ. CDR3 sequence: CASSRAGGPGTYNEQFF.

The J gene is TRBJ2-3, the V gene TRBV12-3 or TRBV12-4. The CDR3 covers 13 residues. CDR3: CASRSWGTDTQYF.

The chain combines TRBV9 with TRBJ1-2; there is no DNA to check the TCRdb D call of TRBD1. CDR3 length equals 14 residues. In germline, CDR1 is SGDLS, CDR2 YYNGEE. The chain's CDR3 is CASSPGPGRYGYTF.

CDR3 sequence: CSARDTTSGGGRAYNEQFF. This chain links TRBV20-1 with TRBJ2-1; TCRdb gives TRBD2 as the D gene, but with no DNA this cannot be confirmed. The CDR3 is 19 residues long. The V gene's germline CDR1 is DFQATT and CDR2 SNEGSKA (reference sequence).

J is TRBJ2-5 and V is TRBV20-1; TCRdb proposes TRBD2, but this gene call is untestable without DNA. This CDR3 has 16 amino acids. Germline values: CDR1 DFQATT, CDR2 SNEGSKA (reference sequence). CDR3 in amino acids: CSAAWILAGGDETQYF.

The chain has TRBV10-3 and TRBJ2-1; the D call of TRBD1 rests on TCRdb alone, since no DNA is present to check it. Germline values: CDR1 ENHRY, CDR2 SYGVKD. The CDR3 is made up of 15 amino acids. CDR3 in amino acids: CAISGKTINRNEQFF.

This CDR3 is CASSPLGLGGHNEQFF. The chain combines TRBV18 with TRBJ2-1; TCRdb's D gene call, TRBD1, goes unchecked for lack of DNA. Germline assignment: CDR1 KGHSH and CDR2 LQKENI. The CDR3 extends over 16 amino acids.